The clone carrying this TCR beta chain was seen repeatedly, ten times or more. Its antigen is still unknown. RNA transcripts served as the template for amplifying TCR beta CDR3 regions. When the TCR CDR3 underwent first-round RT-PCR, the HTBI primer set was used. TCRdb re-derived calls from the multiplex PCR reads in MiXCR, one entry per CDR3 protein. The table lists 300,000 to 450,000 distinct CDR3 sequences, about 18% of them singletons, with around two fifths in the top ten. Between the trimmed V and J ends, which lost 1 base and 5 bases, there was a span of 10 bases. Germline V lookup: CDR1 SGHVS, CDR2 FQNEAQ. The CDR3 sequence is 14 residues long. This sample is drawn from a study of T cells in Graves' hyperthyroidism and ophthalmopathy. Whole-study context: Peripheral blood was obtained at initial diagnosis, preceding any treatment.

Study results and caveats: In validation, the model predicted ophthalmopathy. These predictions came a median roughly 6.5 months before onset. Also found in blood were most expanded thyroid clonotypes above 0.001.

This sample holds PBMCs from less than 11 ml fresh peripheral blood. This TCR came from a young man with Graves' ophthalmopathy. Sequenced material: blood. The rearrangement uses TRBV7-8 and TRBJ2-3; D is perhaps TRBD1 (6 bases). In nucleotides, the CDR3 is TGTGCCAGCAGCTTAGGGTCCAGGGGAGATACGCAGTATTTT. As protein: CASSLGSRGDTQYF. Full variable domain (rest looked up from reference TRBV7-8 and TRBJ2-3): GAGVSQSPRYKVAKRGQDVALRCDPISGHVSLFWYQQALGQGPEFLTYFQNEAQLDKSGLPSDRFFAERPEGSVSTLKIQRTQQEDSAVYLCASSLGSRGDTQYFGPGTRLTVL.